A selection of T cell receptor beta chains follows, all from one sample in a study of graft-versus-host responses after intestinal transplantation. Data came from immunoSEQ multiplex PCR; TCRdb stores just in-frame clones and leaves some out. The sample yields 15,000 to 20,000 clones, about a third seen once. The material was alloreactive CD4+ T cells from a mixed lymphocyte reaction culture, obtained before transplantation. The receptors derive from a human patient who was an organ donor for intestinal transplantation. Each CDR3 is given with its conserved first and last residue. Each record gives: D gene, V gene, clone size, J gene, CDR3 protein, CDR3 DNA. D genes are given only for firm matches. Only some rows state a clone size, as once, few, many or a class for expanded clones.

D gene: TRBD1; V gene: TRBV11-1; clone size: few; J gene: TRBJ1-2; CDR3 protein: CASSLGTGNYGYTF; CDR3 DNA: TGTGCCAGCAGCTTAGGGACAGGGAACTATGGCTACACCTTC
D gene: TRBD1; V gene: TRBV13; clone size: once; J gene: TRBJ1-2; CDR3 protein: CASSEQGAGYTF; CDR3 DNA: TGTGCCAGCAGTGAACAGGGGGCGGGCTACACCTTC
D gene: TRBD1; V gene: TRBV6-7; clone size: .; J gene: TRBJ2-7; CDR3 protein: CASSLTGAVKPSYEQYF; CDR3 DNA: TGTGCCAGCAGTTTGACAGGGGCCGTAAAACCTTCCTACGAGCAGTACTTC
D gene: .; V gene: TRBV6-5; clone size: .; J gene: TRBJ1-2; CDR3 protein: CASSDRRGYGYTF; CDR3 DNA: TGTGCCAGCAGTGACCGGAGGGGCTATGGCTACACCTTC
D gene: .; V gene: TRBV4-2; clone size: .; J gene: TRBJ1-3; CDR3 protein: CASSQDGNTIYF; CDR3 DNA: TGTGCCAGCAGCCAAGACGGAAACACCATATATTTT
D gene: TRBD1; V gene: TRBV19; clone size: medium-sized; J gene: TRBJ1-5; CDR3 protein: CASSMGQHHQPQHF; CDR3 DNA: TGTGCCAGTAGTATGGGACAGCATCATCAGCCCCAGCATTTT
D gene: .; V gene: TRBV5-4; clone size: .; J gene: TRBJ2-7; CDR3 protein: CASRGTLSYEQYF; CDR3 DNA: TGTGCCAGCAGGGGGACCCTCTCCTACGAGCAGTACTTC
D gene: TRBD2; V gene: TRBV2; clone size: .; J gene: TRBJ2-3; CDR3 protein: CASSELLAGSTDTQYF; CDR3 DNA: TGTGCCAGCAGTGAATTGCTAGCGGGCAGCACAGATACGCAGTATTTT
D gene: TRBD2; V gene: TRBV18; clone size: few; J gene: TRBJ2-7; CDR3 protein: CASSPTGLRTYEQYF; CDR3 DNA: TGTGCCAGCTCACCGACGGGACTAAGAACCTACGAGCAGTACTTC
D gene: .; V gene: TRBV9; clone size: .; J gene: TRBJ2-7; CDR3 protein: CASSVAGTFYEQYF; CDR3 DNA: TGTGCCAGCAGCGTCGCCGGGACTTTCTACGAGCAGTACTTC
D gene: .; V gene: TRBV5-1; clone size: medium-sized; J gene: TRBJ2-3; CDR3 protein: CASSLPAGQDTQYF; CDR3 DNA: TGCGCCAGCAGCTTGCCCGCGGGGCAAGATACGCAGTATTTT
D gene: TRBD1; V gene: TRBV10-2; clone size: .; J gene: TRBJ2-1; CDR3 protein: CASSDDRAMGPSSYNEQFF; CDR3 DNA: TGCGCCAGCAGTGACGACAGGGCGATGGGGCCCAGCTCCTACAATGAGCAGTTCTTC
D gene: TRBD2; V gene: TRBV2; clone size: .; J gene: TRBJ2-2; CDR3 protein: CASSVRREGSGELFF; CDR3 DNA: TGTGCCAGCAGTGTCCGGCGGGAGGGTAGCGGGGAGCTGTTTTTT
D gene: .; V gene: TRBV15; clone size: .; J gene: TRBJ2-7; CDR3 protein: CATSRDPGLAYEQYF; CDR3 DNA: TGTGCCACCAGCAGAGACCCGGGACTGGCCTACGAGCAGTACTTC
D gene: TRBD2; V gene: TRBV9; clone size: .; J gene: TRBJ2-3; CDR3 protein: CASSVGTSGSVGTDTQYF; CDR3 DNA: TGTGCCAGCAGCGTAGGGACTAGCGGGAGTGTTGGCACAGATACGCAGTATTTT
D gene: .; V gene: TRBV5-1; clone size: .; J gene: TRBJ2-2; CDR3 protein: CASSLMGTGTGELFF; CDR3 DNA: TGCGCCAGCAGCTTGATGGGGACGGGGACCGGGGAGCTGTTTTTT
D gene: TRBD2; V gene: TRBV18; clone size: .; J gene: TRBJ2-3; CDR3 protein: CASSPTSGSRRDTQYF; CDR3 DNA: TGTGCCAGCTCACCAACTAGCGGGAGCCGGAGGGATACGCAGTATTTT
D gene: .; V gene: TRBV10-3; clone size: .; J gene: TRBJ2-7; CDR3 protein: CAISKAGIYEQYF; CDR3 DNA: TGTGCCATCAGTAAAGCGGGCATCTACGAGCAGTACTTC
D gene: TRBD2; V gene: TRBV19; clone size: .; J gene: TRBJ2-1; CDR3 protein: CASSKTGLDFNEQFF; CDR3 DNA: TGTGCCAGTAGTAAGACGGGACTAGATTTCAATGAGCAGTTCTTC
D gene: .; V gene: TRBV10-3; clone size: .; J gene: TRBJ2-3; CDR3 protein: CAIRVGAAPDTQYF; CDR3 DNA: TGTGCCATTCGGGTAGGGGCGGCCCCGGATACGCAGTATTTT
D gene: TRBD1; V gene: TRBV18; clone size: .; J gene: TRBJ1-5; CDR3 protein: CASSPDRANQPQHF; CDR3 DNA: TGTGCCAGCTCACCGGACAGGGCCAATCAGCCCCAGCATTTT
D gene: .; V gene: TRBV28; clone size: few; J gene: TRBJ2-7; CDR3 protein: CASSLEVPPVQYF; CDR3 DNA: TGTGCCAGCAGTTTAGAGGTACCCCCCGTGCAGTACTTC
D gene: TRBD1; V gene: TRBV29-1; clone size: few; J gene: TRBJ1-2; CDR3 protein: CSVGGQGGNGYTF; CDR3 DNA: TGCAGCGTTGGTGGACAGGGGGGGAATGGCTACACCTTC
D gene: TRBD1; V gene: TRBV30; clone size: .; J gene: TRBJ1-4; CDR3 protein: CASRTGNEKLFF; CDR3 DNA: TGTGCCTCTCGGACAGGAAATGAAAAACTGTTTTTT
D gene: .; V gene: TRBV5-8; clone size: .; J gene: TRBJ2-7; CDR3 protein: CARRRRTVSYEQYF; CDR3 DNA: TGTGCCAGAAGAAGGAGGACAGTTTCCTACGAGCAGTACTTC
D gene: .; V gene: TRBV7-9; clone size: .; J gene: TRBJ1-3; CDR3 protein: CASSTDPGNTIYF; CDR3 DNA: TGTGCCAGCAGCACGGACCCTGGAAACACCATATATTTT
D gene: .; V gene: TRBV6-1; clone size: few; J gene: TRBJ2-7; CDR3 protein: CASSWAGAGEQYF; CDR3 DNA: TGTGCCAGCAGTTGGGCGGGGGCTGGAGAGCAGTACTTC
D gene: .; V gene: TRBV21-1; clone size: once; J gene: TRBJ1-1; CDR3 protein: CASSKGLRRTGTEAFF; CDR3 DNA: TGTGCCAGCAGCAAAGGGCTTAGGCGGACAGGCACTGAAGCTTTCTTT
D gene: .; V gene: TRBV30; clone size: .; J gene: TRBJ2-5; CDR3 protein: CAWSVRSSGETQYF; CDR3 DNA: TGTGCCTGGAGTGTACGTTCGTCTGGAGAGACCCAGTACTTC
D gene: .; V gene: TRBV27; clone size: medium-sized; J gene: TRBJ2-1; CDR3 protein: CASRHQQVNEQFF; CDR3 DNA: TGTGCCAGCAGACACCAACAGGTAAATGAGCAGTTCTTC
D gene: TRBD2; V gene: TRBV11-3; clone size: .; J gene: TRBJ2-7; CDR3 protein: CASSLEGGLEQYF; CDR3 DNA: TGTGCCAGCAGCTTAGAGGGAGGGCTCGAGCAGTACTTC
D gene: .; V gene: TRBV2; clone size: .; J gene: TRBJ2-6; CDR3 protein: CASGPTGGARSGANVLTF; CDR3 DNA: TGTGCCAGCGGGCCCACGGGGGGCGCCCGCTCTGGGGCCAACGTCCTGACTTTC
D gene: TRBD2; V gene: TRBV4-2; clone size: .; J gene: TRBJ2-7; CDR3 protein: CASSQEGGRYEQYF; CDR3 DNA: TGTGCCAGCAGCCAAGAGGGCGGGAGGTACGAGCAGTACTTC
D gene: TRBD2; V gene: TRBV5-4; clone size: .; J gene: TRBJ2-5; CDR3 protein: CASSGGRVETQYF; CDR3 DNA: TGTGCCAGCAGCGGCGGGAGGGTGGAGACCCAGTACTTC
D gene: .; V gene: TRBV29-1; clone size: .; J gene: TRBJ1-2; CDR3 protein: CSVDGGYGYTF; CDR3 DNA: TGCAGCGTTGACGGGGGCTATGGCTACACCTTC
D gene: .; V gene: TRBV5-1; clone size: .; J gene: TRBJ2-2; CDR3 protein: CASSFGGLSTGELFF; CDR3 DNA: TGCGCCAGCAGCTTTGGGGGGCTCTCGACCGGGGAGCTGTTTTTT
D gene: .; V gene: TRBV20-1; clone size: .; J gene: TRBJ2-7; CDR3 protein: CSAYRVGEQYF; CDR3 DNA: TGCAGTGCTTACAGGGTGGGGGAGCAGTACTTC
D gene: .; V gene: TRBV5-8; clone size: medium-sized; J gene: TRBJ2-4; CDR3 protein: CASSLDGVGGNIQYF; CDR3 DNA: TGTGCCAGCAGCTTGGATGGTGTAGGGGGAAACATTCAGTACTTC
D gene: .; V gene: TRBV4-1; clone size: few; J gene: TRBJ2-1; CDR3 protein: CASSQDRVAVTYNEQFF; CDR3 DNA: TGCGCCAGCAGCCAAGATAGAGTGGCGGTGACCTACAATGAGCAGTTCTTC
D gene: .; V gene: TRBV7-2; clone size: .; J gene: TRBJ2-3; CDR3 protein: CASSLVRAYTRYF; CDR3 DNA: TGTGCCAGCAGCTTAGTCCGGGCATATACGCGGTATTTT
D gene: .; V gene: TRBV6-1; clone size: .; J gene: TRBJ1-5; CDR3 protein: CASSATRGITTYSNQPQHF; CDR3 DNA: TGTGCCAGCAGTGCCACCAGGGGCATTACGACTTATAGCAATCAGCCCCAGCATTTT
D gene: TRBD1; V gene: TRBV5-1; clone size: .; J gene: TRBJ1-4; CDR3 protein: CASSLGGGFTNEKLFF; CDR3 DNA: TGCGCCAGCAGCTTAGGAGGGGGCTTTACTAATGAAAAACTGTTTTTT